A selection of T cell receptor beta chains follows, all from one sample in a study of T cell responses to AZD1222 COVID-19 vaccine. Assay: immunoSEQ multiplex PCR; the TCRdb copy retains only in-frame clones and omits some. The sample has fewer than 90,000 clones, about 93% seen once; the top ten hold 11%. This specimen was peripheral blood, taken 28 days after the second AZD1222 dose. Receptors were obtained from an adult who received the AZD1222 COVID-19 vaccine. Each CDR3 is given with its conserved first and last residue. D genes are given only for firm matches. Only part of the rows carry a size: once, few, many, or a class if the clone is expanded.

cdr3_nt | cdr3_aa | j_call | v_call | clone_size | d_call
TGCGCCAGCAGCTTGGATTCTGGCACCGACACTGAAGCTTTCTTT | CASSLDSGTDTEAFF | TRBJ1-1 | TRBV5-1 | NA | NA
TGTGCCACCAACCAGGTTGGGGCCGAGACCCAGTACTTC | CATNQVGAETQYF | TRBJ2-5 | TRBV24-1 | NA | NA
TGTGCCTGGAGTGTAGGGACAGGGGTAAGAAATCAGCCCCAGCATTTT | CAWSVGTGVRNQPQHF | TRBJ1-5 | TRBV30 | few | TRBD1
TGTGCCAGCAGTCCTGACAGGGGAGTCACTGAAGCTTTCTTT | CASSPDRGVTEAFF | TRBJ1-1 | TRBV6-5 | NA | TRBD1
TGTGCCAGCAGCTTTCTCGGGACTAGCGGCACAGATACGCAGTATTTT | CASSFLGTSGTDTQYF | TRBJ2-3 | TRBV5-4 | NA | TRBD2
TGTGCCAGCAGTTTAGATAGGAAATCCACCTATGGCTACACCTTC | CASSLDRKSTYGYTF | TRBJ1-2 | TRBV28 | NA | NA
TGTGCCAGCAGCCCCCCCTTTAGACCGAACACCGGGGAGCTGTTTTTT | CASSPPFRPNTGELFF | TRBJ2-2 | TRBV3-1/TRBV3-2 | NA | NA
TGCGCCAGCAGCCAAGATCTTAGTTGGGGGGAGCTGTTTTTT | CASSQDLSWGELFF | TRBJ2-2 | TRBV4-1 | NA | NA
TGTGCCACCAGCCGTTCCGGAATTGGCTACACCTTC | CATSRSGIGYTF | TRBJ1-2 | TRBV15 | NA | NA
TGCGCCAGCAAGGACAGGGTAACGAACACCGGGGAGCTGTTTTTT | CASKDRVTNTGELFF | TRBJ2-2 | TRBV10-2 | NA | TRBD1
TGTGCCAGCAGCCAAGGAGGACAGGTCAATCAGCCCCAGCATTTT | CASSQGGQVNQPQHF | TRBJ1-5 | TRBV4-2 | NA | TRBD1
TGCGCCAGCAGCCCCCGACTAGCGGGAGATAACACCGGGGAGCTGTTTTTT | CASSPRLAGDNTGELFF | TRBJ2-2 | TRBV5-1 | NA | TRBD2
TGCGCCAGCAGCTTGACTTCGGGGACAGGGAAGTCTAACTATGGCTACACCTTC | CASSLTSGTGKSNYGYTF | TRBJ1-2 | TRBV5-1 | NA | TRBD1
TGTGCCAGCTCACCTCAGGGGGTCCCCACCGGGGAGCTGTTTTTT | CASSPQGVPTGELFF | TRBJ2-2 | TRBV18 | NA | TRBD1
TGTGCCAGCCGACGAGCGGACCTCAATACCTACGAGCAGTACTTC | CASRRADLNTYEQYF | TRBJ2-7 | TRBV28 | NA | NA
TGTGCCAGCAGCTTCGGGGTGGGTAGCAATCAGCCCCAGCATTTT | CASSFGVGSNQPQHF | TRBJ1-5 | TRBV7-2 | NA | NA
TGCGCCAGCAGCACTACAGGGGAGCAGTACTTC | CASSTTGEQYF | TRBJ2-7 | TRBV5-1 | NA | NA
TGTGCCAGCAGTCCCCAGGGACTAGCGGTTTACAATGAGCAGTTCTTC | CASSPQGLAVYNEQFF | TRBJ2-1 | TRBV28 | NA | TRBD2
TGTGCCAGCAGTTTTGGTACTGAAGCTTTCTTT | CASSFGTEAFF | TRBJ1-1 | TRBV27 | once | NA
TGCAGTGCTAGTTTGGAGGGTTTCCATGGCTACACCTTC | CSASLEGFHGYTF | TRBJ1-2 | TRBV20-1 | NA | NA
TGTGCCAGCTACGCCGGGGAGGGGGCTGAAGCTTTCTTT | CASYAGEGAEAFF | TRBJ1-1 | TRBV2 | NA | NA
TGTGCCAGTAGTAGGGACAGGGGGCTTTCTACTGAAAAACTGTTTTTT | CASSRDRGLSTEKLFF | TRBJ1-4 | TRBV19 | once | TRBD1
TGTGCCAGCACCCGTGGGACAGGGAACCAGGGCTACACCTTC | CASTRGTGNQGYTF | TRBJ1-2 | TRBV5-4 | NA | TRBD1
TGTGCCAGCAGCCAAGACGGCTATGGCTACACCTTC | CASSQDGYGYTF | TRBJ1-2 | TRBV7-9 | NA | NA
TGCGCCAGCAGCTCTCGGGCAGGGGAGCTGTTTTTT | CASSSRAGELFF | TRBJ2-2 | TRBV5-1 | NA | NA
TGTGCCAGCAGGTGGGGGCCTGGAAACACCATATATTTT | CASRWGPGNTIYF | TRBJ1-3 | TRBV6-5 | once | NA
TGTGCCAGCAGTTTAGGAGGACAGGCTGAAGCTTTCTTT | CASSLGGQAEAFF | TRBJ1-1 | TRBV27 | NA | TRBD1
TGTGCCGGTCGCGCAGGGAGTGAAGGAAACACCATATATTTT | CAGRAGSEGNTIYF | TRBJ1-3 | TRBV6-5 | NA | NA
TGTGCCAGCAGCCAAGAGGCCTCTCTTCGGGAGCAGTTCTTC | CASSQEASLREQFF | TRBJ2-1 | TRBV3-1/TRBV3-2 | NA | NA
TGCGCCAGCAGCTCTTCAGTCGGAACTGAAGCTTTCTTT | CASSSSVGTEAFF | TRBJ1-1 | TRBV5-1 | NA | NA
TGTGCCAGCAGCGCCGTCGGGACAGCTAATTCACCCCTCCACTTT | CASSAVGTANSPLHF | TRBJ1-6 | TRBV9 | NA | TRBD1
TGTGCCAGCAGCTTAGGGGCCTGGCAAGAGACCCAGTACTTC | CASSLGAWQETQYF | TRBJ2-5 | TRBV7-9 | NA | NA
TGCGCCAGCAGCTTGACCACAGGGTTCCGTGAGCAGTTCTTC | CASSLTTGFREQFF | TRBJ2-1 | TRBV5-1 | NA | NA
TGTGCCACCAGCAGGGACACTAGTAATTCACCCCTCCACTTT | CATSRDTSNSPLHF | TRBJ1-6 | TRBV15 | NA | NA
TGTGCCAGCTCACCAGTGAGGGTTGGTCAGCCCCAGCATTTT | CASSPVRVGQPQHF | TRBJ1-5 | TRBV18 | NA | NA
TGTGCCAGCAGCACCACTCATAGCGGGAGGAGACACAATGAGCAGTTCTTC | CASSTTHSGRRHNEQFF | TRBJ2-1 | TRBV27 | NA | TRBD2
TGTGCCAGCAGCCACTTTACAGGGCGAGAGCAGTACTTC | CASSHFTGREQYF | TRBJ2-7 | TRBV3-1/TRBV3-2 | NA | NA
TGTGCCAGCTGCCCCCCCTTGGGTAATGAAAAACTGTTTTTT | CASCPPLGNEKLFF | TRBJ1-4 | TRBV25-1 | NA | NA
TGTGCCAGCTCTGTCCCCCAACAATTGAACACTGAAGCTTTCTTT | CASSVPQQLNTEAFF | TRBJ1-1 | TRBV18 | NA | NA